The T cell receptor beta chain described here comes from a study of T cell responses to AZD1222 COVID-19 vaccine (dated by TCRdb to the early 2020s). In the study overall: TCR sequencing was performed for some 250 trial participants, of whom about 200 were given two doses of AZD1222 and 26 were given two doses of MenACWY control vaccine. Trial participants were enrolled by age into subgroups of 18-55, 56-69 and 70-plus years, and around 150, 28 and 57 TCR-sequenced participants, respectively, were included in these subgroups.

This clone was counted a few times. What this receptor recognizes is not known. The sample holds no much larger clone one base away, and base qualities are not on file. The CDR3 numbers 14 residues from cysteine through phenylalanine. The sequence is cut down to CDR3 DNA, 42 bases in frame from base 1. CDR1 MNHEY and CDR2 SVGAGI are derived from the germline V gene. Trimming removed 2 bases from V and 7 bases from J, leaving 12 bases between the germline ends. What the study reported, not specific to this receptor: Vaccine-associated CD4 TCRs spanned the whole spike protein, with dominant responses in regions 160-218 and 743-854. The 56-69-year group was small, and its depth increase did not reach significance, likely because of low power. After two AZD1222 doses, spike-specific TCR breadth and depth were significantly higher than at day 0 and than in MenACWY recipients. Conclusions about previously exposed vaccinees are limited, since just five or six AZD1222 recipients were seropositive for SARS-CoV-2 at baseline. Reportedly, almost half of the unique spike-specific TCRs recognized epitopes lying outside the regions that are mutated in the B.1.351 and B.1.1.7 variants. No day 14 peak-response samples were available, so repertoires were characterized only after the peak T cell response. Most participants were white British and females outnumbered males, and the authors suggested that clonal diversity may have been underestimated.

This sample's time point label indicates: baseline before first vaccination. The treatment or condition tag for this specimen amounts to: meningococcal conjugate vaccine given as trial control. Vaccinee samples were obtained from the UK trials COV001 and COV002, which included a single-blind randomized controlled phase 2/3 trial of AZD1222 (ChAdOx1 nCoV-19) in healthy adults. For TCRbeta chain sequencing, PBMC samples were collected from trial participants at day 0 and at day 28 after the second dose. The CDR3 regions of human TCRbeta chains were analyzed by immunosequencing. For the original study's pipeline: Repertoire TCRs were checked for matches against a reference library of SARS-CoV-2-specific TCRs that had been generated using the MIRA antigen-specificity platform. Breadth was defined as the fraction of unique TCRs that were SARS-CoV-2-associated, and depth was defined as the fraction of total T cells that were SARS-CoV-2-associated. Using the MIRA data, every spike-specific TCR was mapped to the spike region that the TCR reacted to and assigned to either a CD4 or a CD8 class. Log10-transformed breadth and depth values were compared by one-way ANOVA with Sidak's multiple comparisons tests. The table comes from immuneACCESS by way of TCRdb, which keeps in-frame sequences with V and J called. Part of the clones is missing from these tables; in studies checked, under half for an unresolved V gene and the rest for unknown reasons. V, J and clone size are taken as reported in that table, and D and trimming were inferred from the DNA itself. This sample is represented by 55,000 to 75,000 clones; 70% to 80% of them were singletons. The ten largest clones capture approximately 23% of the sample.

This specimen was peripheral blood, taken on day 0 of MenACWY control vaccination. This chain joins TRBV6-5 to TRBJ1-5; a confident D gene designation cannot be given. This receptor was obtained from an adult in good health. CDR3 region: CASSYVGSGQPQHF. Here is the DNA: TGTGCCAGCAGTTACGTTGGGTCGGGCCAGCCCCAGCATTTT.